Included here is one TCR beta chain sequence, with context. V was trimmed by 2 bases and J by 12 bases, leaving 15 bases between them. The CDR3 has 13 residues. CDR1 and CDR2 (germline): SGHAT, FQNNGV. These data come from a study of blood T cell repertoires in COVID-19. Study context: COVID-19 samples from acute and convalescent phases originated in the United States, Italy and Spain. From T cells, B-cell-depleted T cells, or PBMCs came the material, which was cDNA or gDNA.

Assay used: immunoSEQ multiplex PCR; TCRdb lists only in-frame clones, some missing. The sample lists some 200,000 clones; roughly nine tenths were seen once. The chain has TRBV11-2 and TRBJ2-3; D is ambiguous. Sequencing was done on a sample of peripheral blood. The TCR sequence derives from a woman under 30 who had recovered from COVID-19. In nucleotides, the CDR3 is TGTGCCAGCAGCTTACCATCGGTGGTACCACAGTATTTT. Translated, it gives CASSLPSVVPQYF.